This T cell receptor (beta chain) was obtained from a study of T cells after yellow fever vaccination. Study information: Some fractions had low cell numbers, and these were prepared with SMART-Seq v4 Ultra Low Input. Findings and caveats of the study: FACS-sorted repertoires could contain abundant clonotypes contaminating from the bulk population. CD4 and CD8 compartments shared a small share of clonotypes, likely from convergent recombination.

Using its own MiXCR run on the 5' RACE reads, TCRdb lists one record per CDR3 protein. The sample has more than 200,000 distinct CDR3 sequences; about 3.7% are singletons. This clonotype was seen repeatedly, ten times or more. Antigen unknown. The sequence was obtained from a young man who received the YFV17D yellow fever vaccine. Sample: PBMCs, taken 15 days after the yellow fever booster vaccination.

This CDR3 reads CSARPTGTGSSGANVLTF. CDR3 DNA sequence: TGCAGTGCTCGACCAACCGGGACAGGTAGCTCTGGGGCCAACGTCCTGACTTTC. V and J are TRBV20-1 and TRBJ2-6, with 8 bases identical to TRBD1. The germline gives CDR1 DFQATT, CDR2 SNEGSKA (reference sequence). The J segment lost 0 bases and the V segment lost 5 bases, leaving 12 bases of the junction unmatched. There are 18 residues in the CDR3.